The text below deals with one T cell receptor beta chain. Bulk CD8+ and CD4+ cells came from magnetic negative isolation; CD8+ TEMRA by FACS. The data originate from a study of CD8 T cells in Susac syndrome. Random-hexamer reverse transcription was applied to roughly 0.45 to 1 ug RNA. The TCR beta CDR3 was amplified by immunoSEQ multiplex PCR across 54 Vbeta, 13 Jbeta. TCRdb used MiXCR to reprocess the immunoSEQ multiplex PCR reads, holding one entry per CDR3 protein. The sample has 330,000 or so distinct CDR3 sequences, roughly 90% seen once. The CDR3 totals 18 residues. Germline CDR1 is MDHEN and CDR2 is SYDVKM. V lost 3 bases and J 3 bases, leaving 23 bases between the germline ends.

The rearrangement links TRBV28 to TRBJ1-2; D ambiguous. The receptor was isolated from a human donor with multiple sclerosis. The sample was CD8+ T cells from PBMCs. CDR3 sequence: CASSFLSWQVVTDYGYTF. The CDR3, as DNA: TGTGCCAGCAGTTTCCTCTCGTGGCAGGTAGTGACCGACTATGGCTACACCTTC.